This note documents a single T cell receptor beta chain sequence. The sample is drawn from a study of blood T cell repertoires in COVID-19. Study-wide context: T cells, B-cell-depleted T cells, or PBMCs supplied cDNA or gDNA.

Generated by immunoSEQ multiplex PCR, the TCRdb table keeps only in-frame clones and is missing some. The sample carries about 100,000 clones, roughly 80% recorded once. This CDR3 is 15 amino acids long. V was pared by 0 bases and J by 5 bases, with 10 bases between. Germline V gene lookup returns CDR1 MGHRA and CDR2 YSYEKL. The chain is built from TRBV4-1 and TRBJ2-2, with D possibly being TRBD2 (6 bases). Material: peripheral blood. The sequence came from a woman aged 55 to 70 with acute or convalescent COVID-19. The CDR3 loop is CASSQEERVTGELFF. In DNA, the CDR3 is TGCGCCAGCAGCCAAGAAGAGCGGGTTACCGGGGAGCTGTTTTTT.